A selection of T cell receptor beta chains follows, all from one sample in a study of vaccination effects on CD4 cells after COVID-19. The assay was immunoSEQ multiplex PCR, and TCRdb's table has in-frame clones only and misses some. The sample holds about 55,000 clones; 70% are singletons and the top ten take 15% to 20%. No cognate antigen is known for these TCRs. This material consisted of CD4+ T cells from PBMCs cultured with SARS-CoV-2 spike peptides, taken before COVID-19 vaccination. Every receptor here comes from a human donor who received a COVID-19 vaccine. Both conserved end residues are part of each CDR3. Each record gives: clone size, V gene, J gene, D gene, CDR3 DNA, CDR3 protein. D genes are given only for firm matches. A clone size is listed for some rows: how often the clone was seen (once, few, many), or a class if it is expanded.

-,TRBV7-8,TRBJ2-1,TRBD2,TGTGCCAGCAGTTCGGCGGGAGGATTTGTTTACAATGAGCAGTTCTTC,CASSSAGGFVYNEQFF
-,TRBV19,TRBJ1-1,-,TGTGCCAGTAGTATGGGGCGGGCTACTGAAGCTTTCTTT,CASSMGRATEAFF
-,TRBV5-4,TRBJ2-3,-,TGTGCCAGCCTAATCCATCCTTCGAGACCCACAGATACGCAGTATTTT,CASLIHPSRPTDTQYF
few,TRBV12-3/TRBV12-4,TRBJ1-3,-,TGTGCCAGCCTCGTGAACTCTGGAAACACCATATATTTT,CASLVNSGNTIYF
-,TRBV5-5,TRBJ1-4,TRBD1,TGTGCCAGCAGCTTACAGGGGGCTGCTAATGAAAAACTGTTTTTT,CASSLQGAANEKLFF
once,TRBV9,TRBJ1-2,TRBD1,TGTGCCAGCAGCGCGACAGGGAACTATGGCTACACCTTC,CASSATGNYGYTF
-,TRBV7-3,TRBJ2-2,TRBD2,TGTGCCAGCAGCTTAAGGGCTAGCGGGGGCCCGAACACCGGGGAGCTGTTTTTT,CASSLRASGGPNTGELFF
-,TRBV30,TRBJ2-1,-,TGTGCCTGGAGTGTATTCCGGAGGGCCAATGAGCAGTTCTTC,CAWSVFRRANEQFF
-,TRBV20-1,TRBJ1-1,TRBD1,TGCAGTGCTAGAGAGAGGGGGCAAGCTTTCTTT,CSARERGQAFF
-,TRBV5-1,TRBJ2-1,TRBD2,TGCGCCAGCAGCGAGACTAGCGAGGAGTTCTTC,CASSETSEEFF
-,TRBV30,TRBJ1-2,-,TGTGCCTGGAGTTCCCCGGCGGGGGCGAGGAGCTACACCTTC,CAWSSPAGARSYTF
-,TRBV6-1,TRBJ1-3,-,TGTGCCGGCAGTGAGGGCCCGGGCGCTGGAAACACCATATATTTT,CAGSEGPGAGNTIYF
few,TRBV28,TRBJ1-1,-,TGTGCCAGCAGTAACACTGCTACGAGGGAAGCTTTCTTT,CASSNTATREAFF
medium-sized,TRBV20-1,TRBJ1-6,TRBD1,TGCAGTGCTAGTATTATGGACAGGAGAGAAGCACCCCTCCACTTT,CSASIMDRREAPLHF
few,TRBV30,TRBJ1-6,TRBD1,TGTGCCTGGAGTGGACAGGGTAATTCACCCCTCCACTTT,CAWSGQGNSPLHF
-,TRBV19,TRBJ1-5,TRBD1,TGTGCCAGTAATATGCTGCCGGGACAGGGCAAACAGCCCCAGCATTTT,CASNMLPGQGKQPQHF
-,TRBV5-1,TRBJ2-3,-,TGCGCCAGCAGACGGGCCGGGTTCACAGATACGCAGTATTTT,CASRRAGFTDTQYF
-,TRBV10-3,TRBJ1-3,-,TGTGCCATCAGCACCCACAGCATTTCTGGAAACACCATATATTTT,CAISTHSISGNTIYF
few,TRBV27,TRBJ2-7,TRBD1,TGTGCCAGCAGTCCCCAGACAGGGGCCTACGAGCAGTACTTC,CASSPQTGAYEQYF
once,TRBV18,TRBJ2-7,TRBD1,TGTGCCAGCTCACCTACAGGACAGGGATCGGGCGAGCAGTACTTC,CASSPTGQGSGEQYF
-,TRBV6-5,TRBJ2-4,-,TGTGCCAGCAGGGGCTCAAACATTCAGTACTTC,CASRGSNIQYF
once,TRBV27,TRBJ2-3,-,TGTGCCAGCAGTTTAGGGCCGGGAGATACGCAGTATTTT,CASSLGPGDTQYF
few,TRBV5-4,TRBJ2-7,TRBD2,TGTGCCAGCAGCTTGGCCCTAGCGGGAGTCGGCGAGCAGTACTTC,CASSLALAGVGEQYF
-,TRBV9,TRBJ1-2,-,TGTGCCAGCAGCGTAGCCCAAGATTATGGCTACACCTTC,CASSVAQDYGYTF
-,TRBV6-5,TRBJ2-7,TRBD1,TGTGCCAGCACCTTTGGGGGTACAGGGACAGGCGAGCAGTACTTC,CASTFGGTGTGEQYF
-,TRBV14,TRBJ1-2,-,TGTGCCAGCAGCCAAGCTAGGCATGGCTACACCTTC,CASSQARHGYTF